This T cell receptor (beta chain) was documented in a study of cytomegalovirus exposure and HLA in healthy donors. The CDR3 loop spans 13 amino acids. Per the germline V gene, CDR1 is GTSNPN and CDR2 is SVGIG (reference sequence). J gave up 6 bases and V 5 bases, and 6 bases lay outside the gene matches. Researchers ran the PCR with 60 Vbeta and 13 Jbeta primers. Produced via immunoSEQ multiplex PCR; TCRdb's table is partial and in-frame only. The table includes 150,000 to 200,000 clones, around 80% detected once. This clone appeared once. Its antigen is as yet unknown. Findings and limits, study-wide: Specificity for CMV antigens was confirmed in vitro for three of the CMV-associated chains.

The V call is TRBV30, the J call TRBJ2-1; 8 nucleotides match TRBD2. Sequencing was performed on PBMCs. This TCR came from a woman under 30 in good health and CMV-seropositive. CDR3 residues: CAWDGGAFNEQFF. As DNA, the CDR3 is TGTGCCTGGGACGGGGGGGCCTTCAATGAGCAGTTCTTC.